This T cell receptor beta chain stems from a study of blood T cell repertoires in COVID-19 (dated by TCRdb to 2018 to 2020). General notes on the study: The collaborator samples originated in the United States, Italy and Spain and spanned the acute and convalescent phases of COVID-19. The prospective study material was composed of cDNA or gDNA derived from T cells, B-cell-depleted T cells, or PBMCs. Deeply sampled blood TCRbeta repertoires from subjects exposed to, actively infected with, or recovered from COVID-19 were included in the dataset. The repertoires were released in a freely available public database intended as a resource for research on the immune response to SARS-CoV-2. Samples were obtained from the ongoing ImmuneRACE study (first 160 participants) and from 950 to 1,500 subjects provided by 6 global collaborators. Sample metadata almost always included a de-identified subject ID, COVID-19 status, age in years and sex. Where available, HLA class I and class II types were taken from metadata supplied by the sample provider and were not determined by assay-based typing.

Overall results and qualifications from the work: How much clinical and demographic metadata was included differed by source and by participant, and the metadata was provided uncurated.

As regards this clone: Its antigen specificity is not known. No qualities accompany the bases; no much larger clone lies one base away.

Whole blood was collected in K2EDTA tubes by collaborating institutions according to the institutions' own protocols. For TCRbeta analysis, collaborators shipped samples as frozen whole blood, isolated PBMCs, or DNA extracted from either of those sample types. TCRbeta CDR3 regions were amplified from genomic DNA using the immunoSEQ Assay, a bias-controlled multiplex PCR. Per the authors' processing: The number of nucleated cells in each sample was estimated by amplification of reference gene primers within the assay. To quantify the absolute abundance of each unique TCRbeta CDR3 rearrangement, sequence reads were collapsed and filtered. Productive Simpson clonality was computed per sample as the square root of Simpson's diversity index over productive rearrangements. The clones in this table, taken by TCRdb from immuneACCESS, are in-frame only. Not every clone is retained; where verified, under half of the shortfall comes from an unresolved V gene, and the cause of the rest is unknown. V and J calls and clone size come straight from that table; D and trimming were deduced from the DNA. The sample table holds approximately 100,000 clones, of which roughly 85% were seen once. 1.5% to 2% of the sample is held by the ten biggest clonotypes.

Trimmed from V: 2 bases; trimmed from J: 4 bases; junction bases lacking a gene match: 7. Taken from the germline V gene, the CDR1 and CDR2 loops are MNHEY and SVGAGI. The CDR3 sequence holds 16 residues, the cysteine and phenylalanine included. The CDR3 DNA has 48 bases and is translated from base 1. The sample was peripheral blood. The clonotype was recovered from a woman in her 70s with active or convalescent COVID-19. Recombination connected TRBV6-5 to TRBJ1-1; 10 central bases correspond to TRBD1. The CDR3 sequence is CASSYTGQGRGTEAFF. DNA sequence: TGTGCCAGCAGTTACACGGGACAGGGGAGAGGCACTGAAGCTTTCTTT.